This TCR beta chain was profiled in a study of blood T cell repertoires in COVID-19 (dated by TCRdb to the early 2020s). Study-level background: Samples from collaborators originated in the United States, Italy and Spain and spanned both the acute and convalescent phases of COVID-19. The prospective study material was composed of cDNA or gDNA derived from T cells, B-cell-depleted T cells, or PBMCs. The dataset comprised deeply sampled blood TCRbeta repertoires from subjects exposed to, actively infected with, or recovered from COVID-19. A freely available public database, intended as a resource for researchers studying the immune response to SARS-CoV-2, is where the repertoires were released. Samples were obtained from the ongoing ImmuneRACE study (first 160 participants) and from about 1,300 subjects provided by 6 global collaborators. Sample metadata almost always included a de-identified subject ID, COVID-19 status, age in years and sex. Where HLA class I and class II types were available, the types were taken from metadata supplied by the sample provider, not from assay-based typing.

The collaborating institutions used their own protocols to collect whole blood in K2EDTA tubes. Collaborator samples were shipped for TCRbeta analysis as frozen whole blood, isolated PBMCs, or DNA extracted from either sample type. For this clone: No cognate antigen has been identified for it. Base qualities are not provided; no much larger clone lies one nucleotide away.

Overall study outcomes, separate from this receptor: How much clinical and demographic metadata was included differed by source and by participant, and the metadata was provided uncurated.

The immunoSEQ Assay, a bias-controlled multiplex PCR, was used to amplify TCRbeta CDR3 regions from genomic DNA. The authors' pipeline ran thus. The number of nucleated cells in each sample was estimated from the amplification of reference gene primers within the assay. To quantify the absolute abundance of each unique TCRbeta CDR3 rearrangement, sequence reads were collapsed and filtered. For each sample, productive Simpson clonality was calculated as the square root of Simpson's diversity index across productive rearrangements. TCRdb took this table from immuneACCESS and kept in-frame rearrangements with V and J called. Such tables lack part of the clones; where checked against another copy, unresolved V genes explain under half of the gap, and the rest is unexplained. V and J calls and clone size are copied from that table; D and trimming were computed from the DNA. The sample data list 280,000 or so clones, and approximately 85% of these were observed just once. Jointly, the top ten make up less than 15% of the sample.

The germline V gene specifies SNHLY as CDR1 and FYNNEI as CDR2. The CDR3 starts with the cysteine, ends with the phenylalanine, and has 16 residues. Only CDR3 DNA is held: 48 bases, read in frame from base 1. Unmatched junction bases come to 6, with V trimmed by 5 bases and J by 0 bases. Sequenced input: peripheral blood. This receptor chain uses TRBV2 and TRBJ1-2, and 10 junctional nucleotides match TRBD1. The sequence derives from a human donor in a cohort sampled during active COVID-19. The CDR3 protein: CASSRDRGSPNYGYTF. DNA sequence: TGTGCCAGCAGTAGGGACAGGGGCTCCCCTAACTATGGCTACACCTTC.